This T cell receptor beta chain was observed in a study of cytomegalovirus exposure and HLA in healthy donors. Study-wide findings and caveats: Specificity of a few CMV-associated chains for CMV antigens was verified in vitro. For most TCR sequences rarity was the rule, although some public TCRs occurred in many donors.

PCR amplification relied on 60 Vbeta primers (plus 13 Jbeta primers). Assay: immunoSEQ multiplex PCR; the TCRdb copy retains only in-frame clones and omits some. The profile covers under 150,000 clones, with about 85% appearing a single time and 1.5% to 2% taken by the ten largest. This CDR3 has 13 amino acids. CDR1 is SGHRS and CDR2 is YFSETQ in the germline V gene. V gave up 2 bases and J gave up 7 bases, with 10 bases separating them. About this clone: What it binds is unknown.

This chain connects TRBV5-1 to TRBJ2-1; D is ambiguous. The TCR was taken from a boy under 18 in good health and CMV-seronegative. The sequencing input was PBMCs. The CDR3 nucleotides are TGCGCCAGCAGCTTCCCCCTAGAAAATGAGCAGTTCTTC. Translated: CASSFPLENEQFF.